This TCR beta chain was captured in a study of cytomegalovirus exposure and HLA in healthy donors. Points from the study as a whole: Several of the most significant clusters were apparently associated with common viral pathogens in a later analysis. Analyzed later, most CMV-associated TCR beta chains appeared HLA-restricted.

On this clone: Its cognate antigen is unknown.

The germline V gene encodes CDR1 MDHEN and CDR2 SYDVKM. The CDR3 is made up of 14 amino acids. V lost 8 bases and J lost 0; bases outside the gene matches: 3. Primers included in the PCR were 60 Vbeta and 13 Jbeta primers. Original handling: As a later analysis found, there were 80 million or so unique TCR beta chains, of which about 10 million were shared. The table came from immunoSEQ multiplex PCR; TCRdb's copy has only in-frame clones and leaves some out. From that table come the V and J calls and clone size; the DNA was used to work out D and trimming. In all, the sample yields about 33,000 clones.

The receptor comes from a man in his forties in good health and CMV-seronegative. Sequencing was performed on PBMCs. This chain connects TRBV28 to TRBJ2-7, with 11 bases identical to TRBD2. CDR3 region: CASATSGISYEQYF. The DNA of the CDR3 is TGTGCCAGCGCGACTAGCGGGATCTCCTACGAGCAGTACTTC.